Each of the 22 T cell receptor beta chains below was sequenced from the same sample in a study of T cell changes during pregnancy in multiple sclerosis. Assay used: immunoSEQ multiplex PCR; TCRdb lists only in-frame clones, some missing. The data contain 60,000 to 85,000 clones, just under 95% of them singletons. The starting material was peripheral blood, obtained after pregnancy. Every receptor here comes from a female donor in good health, enrolled as a control in a pregnancy study.

The chain carries TRBV28 and TRBJ2-7, with D possibly being TRBD2 (7 bases). The CDR3 sequence is 17 residues long. Germline V lookup: CDR1 MDHEN, CDR2 SYDVKM. The ends were cut back, 3 bases at V and 1 base at J, with 19 bases in the middle. CDR3 sequence reads: CASSFQDIQGLSYEQYF. The CDR3 region has the DNA TGTGCCAGCAGTTTCCAGGATATACAGGGACTATCCTACGAGCAGTACTTC.

CDR3: CASSQEPRGIWDIQYF. The CDR3 DNA reads as TGTGCCAGCAGCCAAGAACCCAGGGGAATATGGGACATTCAGTACTTC. The gene calls are TRBV14 and TRBJ2-4; D is possibly TRBD1 (6 bases). Looked up from germline, CDR1 is SGHDN and CDR2 is FVKESK. This CDR3 has 16 amino acids. V lost 0 bases to trimming and J lost 8 bases, with 17 bases between them.

The gene calls are TRBV6-6 and TRBJ2-1; D might be TRBD2 (5 bases). The CDR3 has 13 amino acids. V was trimmed by 2 bases and J by 8 bases, leaving 10 bases between them. Germline V CDR1 and CDR2: MNHNY, SVGAGI (reference sequence). The CDR3, as DNA: TGTGCCAGCAGTTACCGTGGCGGGCATGAGCAGTTCTTC. This translates into CASSYRGGHEQFF.

The CDR3 is CASSIAALNTGELFF. The DNA for the CDR3 is TGTGCCAGTAGTATTGCAGCGCTGAACACCGGGGAGCTGTTTTTT. The gene calls are TRBV19 and TRBJ2-2; D not resolved. Germline CDR1 and CDR2: LNHDA and SQIVND (reference sequence). The V end was cut by 3 bases, the J end by 1 base, with 9 bases between. The CDR3 sequence is 15 residues long.

The chain links TRBV5-4 to TRBJ1-3; TRBD1 agrees at 7 bases. This CDR3 comprises 15 residues. Looked up from germline, CDR1 is SGHNT and CDR2 is YYREEE (reference sequence). The V and J ends lost 4 bases and 3 bases, in that order; junction bases with no gene match: 7. In nucleotides, the CDR3 is TGTGCCAGCAGCACACAGGGGTTGGTTGGAAACACCATATATTTT. Its protein product is CASSTQGLVGNTIYF.

The genes are TRBV5-6 and TRBJ2-2, with 7 positions matching TRBD1. J lost 1 base, V lost 0 bases, and 3 bases had no gene match. CDR1 is SGHDT, CDR2 YYEEEE, per germline. This CDR3 is 16 amino acids long. The CDR3 DNA follows: TGTGCCAGCAGCTTGGCCGGGACAGTGAACACCGGGGAGCTGTTTTTT. Residues: CASSLAGTVNTGELFF.

CDR3 region: CPTSGVYEQYF. DNA for the CDR3: TGTCCGACTTCCGGGGTCTACGAGCAGTACTTC. This sequence joins TRBV28 and TRBJ2-7; weak D call: TRBD2 (5 bases). Germline V gene data show CDR1 as MDHEN and CDR2 as SYDVKM. This CDR3 region has 11 residues.

The chain links TRBV10-3 to TRBJ2-1; TRBD2 aligns across 9 bases. The trim removed 2 bases at V and 4 bases at J, leaving 3 bases unmatched. Germline V gene lookup returns CDR1 ENHRY and CDR2 SYGVKD. The CDR3 totals 15 residues. The CDR3 region has the DNA TGTGCCATCAGTGAGATTAGCGGGGGTTACAATGAGCAGTTCTTC. Protein sequence: CAISEISGGYNEQFF.

The genes are TRBV5-1 and TRBJ2-1, with D possibly matching TRBD1 (6 bases). Germline lookup yields CDR1 SGHRS and CDR2 YFSETQ. Between the trimmed V and J ends, which lost 4 bases and 5 bases, there was a span of 16 bases. The CDR3 covers 15 residues. The CDR3 coding sequence is TGCGCCAGCAGCCGACCCGACCGGGACAACAATGAGCAGTTCTTC. Protein: CASSRPDRDNNEQFF.

The sample holds one count of this clone. The chain employs TRBV19 and TRBJ1-1; 9 bases agree with TRBD1. Trimming took 9 bases from V and 1 from J; bases not matched to a gene: 9. Germline V lookup: CDR1 LNHDA, CDR2 SQIVND (reference sequence). The CDR3 sequence is 15 residues long. CDR3 loop: CASRGQGIRNTEAFF. The DNA of the CDR3 is TGTGCCAGCCGAGGACAGGGGATTCGGAACACTGAAGCTTTCTTT.

This chain uses TRBV19 with TRBJ1-2, with a tentative D call TRBD1 (5 bases). V lost 3 bases to trimming and J lost 2 bases, with 7 bases between them. The CDR3 consists of 13 residues. Germline-derived CDR1 and CDR2 are LNHDA and SQIVND (reference sequence). CDR3 in amino acids: CASSMTVNYGYTF. CDR3 bases: TGTGCCAGTAGTATGACAGTAAACTATGGCTACACCTTC.

This clone was counted once. The chain employs TRBV4-1 and TRBJ1-4; D ambiguous. V was shortened by 1 base and J by 3 bases, with 9 bases between the two germline ends. This CDR3 region has 15 residues. Germline V gene sequence: CDR1 MGHRA, CDR2 YSYEKL. CDR3 amino acids: CASSQVHTPNEKLFF. The CDR3 bases are TGCGCCAGCAGCCAAGTACACACGCCTAATGAAAAACTGTTTTTT.

DNA for the CDR3: TGCAGCGCCGCCGGGACAGGGGTTGATGAAAAACTGTTTTTT. This codes for CSAAGTGVDEKLFF. The gene calls are TRBV29-1 and TRBJ1-4; 10 bases are a match to TRBD1. J was trimmed by 6 bases and V by 7 bases; bases with no gene match: 8. The CDR3 length is 14 residues. The germline V gene has CDR1 SQVTM and CDR2 ANQGSEA.

The V and J genes are TRBV28 and TRBJ1-4; 9 bases map to TRBD1. Per germline, CDR1 MDHEN and CDR2 SYDVKM. This CDR3 is 16 amino acids long. V lost 6 bases and J lost 8; bases outside the gene matches: 13. Here the CDR3 reads CASRTNRGLFREKLFF. The CDR3 bases are TGTGCCAGCAGGACTAACAGGGGGCTGTTCAGGGAAAAACTGTTTTTT.

The chain combines TRBV7-8 with TRBJ1-5; TRBD1 aligns across 12 bases. J lost 0 bases, V lost 2 bases, and 8 bases had no gene match. This CDR3 has 19 residues. Germline V gene sequence: CDR1 SGHVS, CDR2 FQNEAQ. Here the CDR3 DNA reads TGTGCCAGCAGCTTAAGGGACAGGGGGCCCTCTGGTAGCAATCAGCCCCAGCATTTT. Translating gives CASSLRDRGPSGSNQPQHF.

The chain links TRBV19 to TRBJ2-1, with D perhaps TRBD2 (6 bases). This CDR3 has 14 amino acids. Trimming cost V 4 bases and J 9 bases, with 16 bases left between them. CDR1 is LNHDA, CDR2 SQIVND, per germline (reference sequence). CDR3 bases: TGTGCCAGTAGTACCTATAGGGGAGGCGGTGAGCAGTTCTTC. Translating it yields CASSTYRGGGEQFF. The whole variable domain, remainder taken from reference TRBV19 and TRBJ2-1, is DGGITQSPKYLFRKEGQNVTLSCEQNLNHDAMYWYRQDPGQGLRLIYYSQIVNDFQKGDIAEGYSVSREKKESFPLTVTSAQKNPTAFYLCASSTYRGGGEQFFGPGTRLTVL.

This chain uses TRBV6-5 with TRBJ1-6; no firm D call. Trimming cost V 5 bases and J 5 bases, with 13 bases left between them. Germline loops: CDR1 MNHEY, CDR2 SVGAGI. The CDR3 loop spans 15 amino acids. This CDR3 is CASSLQNSNNSPLHF. For the CDR3, the DNA is TGTGCCAGCAGTCTTCAGAACAGTAATAATTCACCCCTCCACTTT.

V usage is TRBV7-9 and J usage is TRBJ2-7, with 7 bases lining up with TRBD1. The CDR3 is 16 residues long. CDR1 is SEHNR, CDR2 FQNEAQ, per germline (reference sequence). With V trimmed by 1 base and J by 0 bases, 6 bases remained unmatched. CDR3: CASSLGVTGSSYEQYF. In DNA form, the CDR3 reads TGTGCCAGCAGCTTAGGTGTGACAGGGAGCTCCTACGAGCAGTACTTC.

The rearrangement links TRBV7-9 to TRBJ1-5; D gene uncertain. Per the germline V gene, CDR1 is SEHNR and CDR2 is FQNEAQ (reference sequence). This CDR3 spans 12 amino acids. V lost 5 bases and J lost 3, with 5 bases in between. The CDR3: CASSPYNQPQHF. The CDR3 coding sequence is TGTGCCAGCAGCCCTTACAATCAGCCCCAGCATTTT.

This chain connects TRBV7-9 to TRBJ1-6; D is unresolved. Germline loops: CDR1 SEHNR, CDR2 FQNEAQ (reference sequence). V lost 10 bases, J lost 0 bases, and 19 bases lay in between. The CDR3 consists of 17 residues. The chain's CDR3 is CAILAPVEDSYNSPLHF. The CDR3 DNA follows: TGTGCCATCCTAGCCCCGGTAGAAGACTCCTATAATTCACCCCTCCACTTT.

This chain links TRBV7-2 with TRBJ2-7, with D possibly being TRBD2 (5 bases). Germline V CDR1 and CDR2: SGHTA, FQGNSA. The CDR3 length is 12 residues. Trimming left V 3 bases short and J 7 bases short, with 10 bases between. The CDR3, as DNA: TGTGCCAGCAGCTTGGAGGCCGGGGAGCAGTACTTC. Translating gives CASSLEAGEQYF.

This clone was seen more than once but under ten times. The chain carries TRBV19 and TRBJ1-5, with unresolved D. Germline values: CDR1 LNHDA, CDR2 SQIVND (reference sequence). V dropped 1 base and J dropped 3 bases, with 10 bases sitting between them. CDR3 length: 15 amino acids. This CDR3 is CASSIAGDPNQPQHF. In DNA, the CDR3 is TGTGCCAGTAGTATAGCTGGAGACCCCAATCAGCCCCAGCATTTT.